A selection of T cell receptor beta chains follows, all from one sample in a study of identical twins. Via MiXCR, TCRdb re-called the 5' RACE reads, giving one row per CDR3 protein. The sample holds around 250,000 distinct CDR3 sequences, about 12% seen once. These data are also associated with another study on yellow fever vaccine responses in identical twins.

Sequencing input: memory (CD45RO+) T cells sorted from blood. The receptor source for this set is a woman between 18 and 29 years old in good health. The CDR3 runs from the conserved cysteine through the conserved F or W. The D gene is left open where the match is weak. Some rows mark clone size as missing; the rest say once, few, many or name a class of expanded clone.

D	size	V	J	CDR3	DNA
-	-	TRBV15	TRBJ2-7	CATLKGGGAHYEQYF	TGTGCCACCCTCAAGGGTGGGGGGGCCCACTACGAGCAGTACTTC
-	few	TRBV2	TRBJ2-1	CASSEAFMGEQFF	TGTGCCAGCAGTGAAGCCTTTATGGGTGAGCAGTTCTTC
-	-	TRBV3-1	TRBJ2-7	CASSVWGWARQYF	TGTGCCAGCAGCGTTTGGGGTTGGGCTAGGCAGTACTTC
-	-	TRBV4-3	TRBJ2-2	CASSQDPGGGGELFF	TGCGCCAGCAGCCAAGATCCGGGGGGCGGAGGGGAGCTGTTTTTT
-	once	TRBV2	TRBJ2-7	CASGRKIREGEQYF	TGTGCCAGCGGGAGGAAGATTCGGGAAGGCGAGCAGTACTTC
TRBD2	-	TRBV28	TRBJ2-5	CASSSPLAGGQETQYF	TGTGCCAGCAGTTCCCCCCTAGCGGGGGGCCAAGAGACCCAGTACTTC
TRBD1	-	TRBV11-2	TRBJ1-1	CASRRQGGTEAFF	TGTGCCAGCCGACGACAGGGCGGGACTGAAGCTTTCTTT
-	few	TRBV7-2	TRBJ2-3	CASTATVDTQYF	TGTGCCAGCACCGCGACCGTTGATACGCAGTATTTT
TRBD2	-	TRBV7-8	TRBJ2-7	CASSFRATSVTYEQYF	TGTGCCAGCAGCTTTAGAGCGACTAGCGTAACCTACGAGCAGTACTTC
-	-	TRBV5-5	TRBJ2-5	CASSFDTTGLQETQYF	TGTGCCAGCAGCTTCGATACCACGGGCCTCCAAGAGACCCAGTACTTC
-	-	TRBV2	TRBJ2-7	CASSEYIYEQYF	TGTGCCAGCAGTGAATACATCTACGAGCAGTACTTC
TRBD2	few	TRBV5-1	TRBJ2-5	CASSLVRASGETQYF	TGCGCCAGCAGCTTGGTCAGGGCTAGCGGCGAGACCCAGTACTTC
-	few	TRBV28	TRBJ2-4	CASHGGQALAKNIQYF	TGTGCCAGCCACGGTGGGCAGGCACTAGCCAAAAACATTCAGTACTTC
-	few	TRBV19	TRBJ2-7	CASGFALGEQYF	TGTGCCAGTGGCTTCGCGTTGGGCGAGCAGTACTTC
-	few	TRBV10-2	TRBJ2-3	CASSMGPSDTQYF	TGCGCCAGCAGTATGGGGCCCTCAGATACGCAGTATTTT
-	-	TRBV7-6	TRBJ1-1	CASSLGDRAEAFF	TGTGCCAGCAGCTTAGGGGATAGGGCTGAAGCTTTCTTT
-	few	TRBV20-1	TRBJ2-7	CSASSGSSSYEQYF	TGCAGTGCTTCGAGTGGGAGTAGCTCCTACGAGCAGTACTTC
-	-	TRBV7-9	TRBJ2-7	CASSLVANEQYF	TGTGCCAGCAGCTTAGTGGCGAACGAGCAGTACTTC
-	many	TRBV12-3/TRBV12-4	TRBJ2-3	CASSGDKASTDTQYF	TGTGCCAGCAGCGGGGACAAAGCTAGCACAGATACGCAGTATTTT
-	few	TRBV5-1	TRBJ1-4	CASRRDSGGEKLFF	TGCGCCAGCAGACGGGACTCGGGGGGTGAAAAACTGTTTTTT
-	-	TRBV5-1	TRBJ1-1	CASSLATANTEAFF	TGCGCCAGCAGCTTGGCCACAGCGAACACTGAAGCTTTCTTT
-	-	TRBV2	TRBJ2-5	CASSGRQEETQYF	TGTGCCAGCAGTGGGCGACAAGAGGAGACCCAGTACTTC
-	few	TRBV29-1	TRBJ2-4	CSMRTQTKNIQYF	TGCAGCATGCGCACGCAGACCAAAAACATTCAGTACTTC
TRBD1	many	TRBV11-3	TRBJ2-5	CASSFRTGGMRETQYF	TGTGCCAGCAGCTTTAGGACAGGGGGCATGCGAGAGACCCAGTACTTC
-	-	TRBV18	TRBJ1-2	CASSVDSLGYTF	TGTGCCAGCTCAGTTGACAGCCTTGGCTACACCTTC
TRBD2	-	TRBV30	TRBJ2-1	CAWRAAGGYNEQFF	TGTGCCTGGAGGGCAGCGGGAGGATACAATGAGCAGTTCTTC
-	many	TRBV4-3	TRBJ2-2	CASSQEGGQFTGELFF	TGCGCCAGCAGCCAAGAAGGTGGACAGTTCACCGGGGAGCTGTTTTTT
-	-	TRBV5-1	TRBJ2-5	CASSPGWGETQYF	TGCGCCAGCAGCCCGGGATGGGGAGAGACCCAGTACTTC
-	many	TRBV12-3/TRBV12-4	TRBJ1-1	CASSWGVMNTEAFF	TGTGCCAGCAGTTGGGGAGTAATGAACACTGAAGCTTTCTTT
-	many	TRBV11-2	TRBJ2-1	CASSLGRRLVFGDNEQFF	TGTGCCAGCAGCTTAGGTCGAAGACTAGTATTTGGCGACAATGAGCAGTTCTTC
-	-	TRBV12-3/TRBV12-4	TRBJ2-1	CASSGGGAHEQFF	TGTGCCAGCAGTGGGGGAGGAGCCCATGAGCAGTTCTTC
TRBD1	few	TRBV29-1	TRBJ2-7	CSVDSTGLGEQYF	TGCAGCGTTGACTCGACAGGGTTGGGCGAGCAGTACTTC
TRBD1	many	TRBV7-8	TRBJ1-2	CASSLDRGYGYTF	TGTGCCAGCAGCTTAGACAGGGGCTATGGCTACACCTTC
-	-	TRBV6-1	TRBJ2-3	CASGKLADNTDTQYF	TGTGCCAGCGGAAAGTTAGCGGACAACACAGATACGCAGTATTTT
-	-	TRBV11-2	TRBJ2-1	CASSSLGSNEQFF	TGTGCCAGCAGCTCTCTGGGGTCCAATGAGCAGTTCTTC
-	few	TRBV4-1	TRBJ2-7	CASSQDGEGAGQYF	TGCGCCAGCAGCCAAGATGGGGAAGGCGCGGGGCAGTACTTC
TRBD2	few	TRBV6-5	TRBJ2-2	CASSYPGTSGGPGELFF	TGTGCCAGCAGTTACCCCGGGACTAGCGGGGGACCCGGGGAGCTGTTTTTT
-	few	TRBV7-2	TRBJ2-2	CASSPQVTGELFF	TGTGCCAGCAGCCCACAAGTCACCGGGGAGCTGTTTTTT
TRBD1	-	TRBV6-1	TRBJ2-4	CASSTSPGQGAKNIQYF	TGTGCCAGCAGTACCTCTCCAGGACAGGGGGCCAAAAACATTCAGTACTTC
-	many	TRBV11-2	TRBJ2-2	CASSSQSKVGELFF	TGTGCCAGCAGCTCCCAGAGTAAGGTCGGGGAGCTGTTTTTT
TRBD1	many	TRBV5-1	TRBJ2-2	CASWTGGASGELFF	TGCGCCAGCTGGACAGGGGGCGCATCCGGGGAGCTGTTTTTT
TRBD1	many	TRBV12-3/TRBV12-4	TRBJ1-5	CASSQGAAQPQHF	TGTGCCAGCAGTCAGGGGGCGGCCCAGCCCCAGCATTTT
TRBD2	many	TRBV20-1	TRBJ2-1	CSAEVGLRNEQFF	TGCAGTGCTGAGGTGGGACTACGGAATGAGCAGTTCTTC
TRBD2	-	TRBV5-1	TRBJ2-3	CASSLVPGGPKYF	TGCGCCAGCAGCTTGGTCCCGGGGGGGCCGAAGTATTTT
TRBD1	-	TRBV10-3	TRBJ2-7	CATEGAADEQYF	TGTGCCACTGAGGGGGCGGCTGACGAGCAGTACTTC
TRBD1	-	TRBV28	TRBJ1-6	CASSSARQGAKSPLHF	TGTGCCAGCAGTTCAGCCCGACAGGGGGCAAAATCACCCCTCCACTTT
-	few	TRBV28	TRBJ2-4	CASSWQNIQYF	TGTGCCAGCAGTTGGCAAAACATTCAGTACTTC
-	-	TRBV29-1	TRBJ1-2	CSGTGTSGGGYTF	TGCAGCGGAACCGGGACGAGCGGAGGTGGCTACACCTTC
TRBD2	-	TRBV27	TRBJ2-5	CASSRASGRAQETQYF	TGTGCCAGCAGTAGAGCTAGCGGGAGGGCGCAAGAGACCCAGTACTTC
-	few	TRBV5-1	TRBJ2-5	CASRREPTPLQETQYF	TGCGCCAGCAGAAGGGAACCGACCCCGTTGCAAGAGACCCAGTACTTC
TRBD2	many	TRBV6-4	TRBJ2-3	CASSDGSGGDSTQYF	TGTGCCAGCAGTGACGGTAGCGGGGGGGACTCTACGCAGTATTTT
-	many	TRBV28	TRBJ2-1	CASSLLRTSYNEQFF	TGTGCCAGCAGTTTATTACGGACCAGCTACAATGAGCAGTTCTTC
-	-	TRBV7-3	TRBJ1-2	CASSPYRGTTQYTF	TGTGCCAGCAGCCCCTACCGAGGGACAACACAGTACACCTTC
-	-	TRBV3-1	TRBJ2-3	CASSQEVASGLAKRTDTQYF	TGTGCCAGCAGCCAAGAAGTCGCTTCAGGACTTGCAAAACGCACAGATACGCAGTATTTT
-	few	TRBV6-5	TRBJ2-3	CASSYLDTQYF	TGTGCCAGCAGTTACCTTGATACGCAGTATTTT
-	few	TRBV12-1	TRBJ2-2	CASCGGQGASFANTGELFF	TGTGCCAGCTGCGGGGGACAGGGGGCTTCCTTCGCGAACACCGGGGAGCTGTTTTTT
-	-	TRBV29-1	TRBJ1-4	CSVETPRDGKLFF	TGCAGCGTTGAAACCCCCCGGGACGGAAAACTGTTTTTT